The 28 T cell receptor beta chains reported below all come from one sample, sequenced in a study of blood T cell repertoires in COVID-19. Clones were sequenced by immunoSEQ multiplex PCR, and TCRdb holds only the in-frame ones, with some missing. The sample holds around 22,000 clones, approximately 87% seen once. The specimen was peripheral blood. These receptors originate from a human donor with active COVID-19. The donor label of this sample is uncertain.

The CDR3 loop is CASSQDDSSGGAGIQYF. The CDR3 DNA is TGTGCCAGCAGCCAAGATGATTCTAGCGGGGGGGCGGGCATTCAGTACTTC. The chain couples TRBV3-1 (or the pseudogene TRBV3-2) to TRBJ2-4, with 12 bases that match TRBD2. The CDR3 covers 17 residues. V lost 0 bases to trimming and J lost 9 bases; unmatched junction nucleotides: 9. Germline V CDR1 and CDR2: LGHDT, YNNKEL (reference sequence).

V and J are TRBV7-8 and TRBJ1-1; possible D gene TRBD1, 5 bases. The V and J ends lost 5 bases and 1 base respectively, with 11 bases between them. CDR3 size: 14 residues. Per the germline V gene, CDR1 is SGHVS and CDR2 is FQNEAQ. In DNA, the CDR3 is TGTGCCAGCAGCGCGCGGACAACGAACACTGAAGCTTTCTTT. This encodes CASSARTTNTEAFF. Full variable domain (missing parts from reference TRBV7-8 and TRBJ1-1): GAGVSQSPRYKVAKRGQDVALRCDPISGHVSLFWYQQALGQGPEFLTYFQNEAQLDKSGLPSDRFFAERPEGSVSTLKIQRTQQEDSAVYLCASSARTTNTEAFFGQGTRLTVV.

In its sample, this clone was seen once. The rearrangement links TRBV25-1 to TRBJ2-1, with D possibly TRBD1 on 5 matching bases. The CDR3 extends over 15 amino acids. Per germline, CDR1 MGHDK and CDR2 SYGVNS. Deletions cut 6 bases from V and 0 bases from J, with 12 bases between. The CDR3 DNA follows: TGTGCCAGCAGGGGCTGGGGCGACTCCTACAATGAGCAGTTCTTC. It codes for CASRGWGDSYNEQFF. Using reference TRBV25-1 and TRBJ2-1 for the parts outside the CDR3, the full variable domain is EADIYQTPRYLVIGTGKKITLECSQTMGHDKMYWYQQDPGMELHLIHYSYGVNSTEKGDLSSESTVSRIRTEHFPLTLESARPSHTSQYLCASRGWGDSYNEQFFGPGTRLTVL.

V is TRBV13 and J is TRBJ2-7; 10 nucleotides match TRBD2. V trimming: 5 bases; J trimming: 4 bases; junction bases outside the gene matches: 14. CDR3 length: 17 residues. Looked up from germline, CDR1 is PRHDT and CDR2 is FYEKMQ (reference sequence). CDR3 in DNA: TGTGCCAGCAGCCCTAATCGGCTAGCGGGAGTAAGATACGAGCAGTACTTC. Encoded protein: CASSPNRLAGVRYEQYF.

The V call is TRBV7-2, the J call TRBJ1-6; 9 bases align to TRBD1. V gave up 6 bases and J gave up 7 bases; unmatched junction bases: 13. CDR3 length: 17 amino acids. Germline V CDR1 and CDR2: SGHTA, FQGNSA. In nucleotides, the CDR3 is TGTGCCAGCAGTGGACAGGGGAGGAGGCTCGTAAATTCACCCCTCCACTTT. Residues: CASSGQGRRLVNSPLHF.

This chain links TRBV5-3 with TRBJ1-4; unclear D gene. TRBV5-3 has ORF status, its function being uncertain. The CDR3 covers 15 residues. V was shortened by 2 bases and J by 5 bases, with 13 bases between the two germline ends. CDR3 sequence: CARSLGRRRNEKLFF. The CDR3 DNA is TGTGCCAGAAGCTTAGGGAGACGGCGGAATGAAAAACTGTTTTTT.

V usage is TRBV3-1 (or the pseudogene TRBV3-2) and J usage is TRBJ1-2; the D is unclear. The germline V gene encodes CDR1 LGHDT and CDR2 YNNKEL (reference sequence). The CDR3 extends over 11 amino acids. Between the trimmed V and J ends, which lost 6 bases and 8 bases, there was a span of 10 bases. In nucleotides, the CDR3 is TGTGCCAGCAGAAATTCAGCGGGCTACACCTTC. This codes for CASRNSAGYTF.

This chain connects TRBV4-1 to TRBJ1-2; D possibly corresponds to TRBD1 (5 bases). Germline V CDR1 and CDR2: MGHRA, YSYEKL. V dropped 3 bases and J dropped 10 bases, with 21 bases sitting between them. The CDR3 loop spans 15 amino acids. The CDR3 is CASSHPRGAKGAYTF. CDR3 bases: TGCGCCAGCAGCCATCCTCGCGGGGCGAAGGGAGCCTACACCTTC.

The V and J genes are TRBV30 and TRBJ2-3; unclear D gene. Trimming stripped 3 bases from V and 2 bases from J, with 12 bases between. The CDR3 sequence is 14 residues long. The germline CDR1 and CDR2 sequences are GTSNPN and SVGIG (reference sequence). CDR3 nucleotides: TGTGCCTGGAGAGGTACGGGTTCCACAGATACGCAGTATTTT. Protein product: CAWRGTGSTDTQYF. Complete variable domain (other parts from reference TRBV30 and TRBJ2-3): SQTIHQWPATLVQPVGSPLSLECTVEGTSNPNLYWYRQAAGRGLQLLFYSVGIGQISSEVPQNLSASRPQDRQFILSSKKLLLSDSGFYLCAWRGTGSTDTQYFGPGTRLTVL.

The V gene is TRBV6-5, the J gene TRBJ2-5; the D gene is possibly TRBD2 (7 bases). The CDR3 totals 15 residues. The germline V gene encodes CDR1 MNHEY and CDR2 SVGAGI. The V end was cut by 8 bases, the J end by 4 bases, with 20 bases between. The CDR3 sequence is CASRTGGALGETQYF. The CDR3 bases are TGTGCCAGCCGTACTGGGGGGGCCTTAGGAGAGACCCAGTACTTC.

This clone was recorded a few times. The chain couples TRBV3-1 (or the pseudogene TRBV3-2) to TRBJ1-1; the D gene is possibly TRBD1 (5 bases). CDR1 LGHDT and CDR2 YNNKEL come from the germline V gene (reference sequence). Trimming removed 2 bases from V and 8 bases from J, with 9 bases in between. The CDR3 extends over 12 amino acids. For the CDR3, the DNA is TGTGCCAGCAGCCAAAGTGACAGAGAAGCTTTCTTT. It translates to CASSQSDREAFF.

The chain is built from TRBV11-3 and TRBJ2-5; D call uncertain. In germline, CDR1 is SGHNT, CDR2 YENEEA. This CDR3 has 13 residues. V lost 5 bases to trimming and J lost 5 bases, with 12 bases between them. Here the CDR3 reads CASSAGVDETQYF. Here the CDR3 DNA reads TGTGCCAGCAGCGCCGGAGTTGACGAGACCCAGTACTTC.

This clone has a single count. The V call is TRBV28, the J call TRBJ1-2, with 8 bases fitting TRBD1. With 2 bases clipped from V and 5 bases from J, the junction kept 7 bases outside the gene matches. The CDR3 runs 15 residues. Germline V gene sequence: CDR1 MDHEN, CDR2 SYDVKM. The CDR3 spells CASSLPQGARYGYTF. In DNA form, the CDR3 reads TGTGCCAGCAGTTTACCCCAGGGGGCGCGATATGGCTACACCTTC.

The genes are TRBV2 and TRBJ2-7, with 7 bases matching TRBD1. The CDR3 runs to 14 residues. Looked up from germline, CDR1 is SNHLY and CDR2 is FYNNEI. J gave up 0 bases and V 6 bases, and 5 bases lay outside the gene matches. For the CDR3, the DNA is TGTGCCAGCAGCCGGGACAGCAACTCCTACGAGCAGTACTTC. This translates into CASSRDSNSYEQYF.

The rearrangement joins TRBV11-2 to TRBJ2-7; the match to TRBD2 covers 11 bases. Per germline, CDR1 SGHAT and CDR2 FQNNGV. V was pared by 7 bases and J by 4 bases, with 12 bases of the junction left unmatched. The CDR3 is made up of 16 amino acids. CDR3 sequence: CASTGGIAGGFYEQYF. DNA for the CDR3: TGTGCCAGCACCGGAGGTATAGCGGGAGGGTTTTACGAGCAGTACTTC. Variable domain in full (rest from reference TRBV11-2 and TRBJ2-7): EAGVAQSPRYKIIEKRQSVAFWCNPISGHATLYWYQQILGQGPKLLIQFQNNGVVDDSQLPKDRFSAERLKGVDSTLKIQPAKLEDSAVYLCASTGGIAGGFYEQYFGPGTRLTVT.

This sequence joins TRBV11-3 and TRBJ2-2, with TRBD1 as a possible D gene (6 bases). Trimming shortened V by 0 bases and J by 7 bases, and 12 bases separated the two germline ends. The CDR3 spans 15 residues. Germline lookup yields CDR1 SGHNT and CDR2 YENEEA. In DNA form, the CDR3 reads TGTGCCAGCAGCTTAGAAGGGACACCCCACGGGGAGCTGTTTTTT. Its translation is CASSLEGTPHGELFF.

The genes are TRBV24-1 and TRBJ2-5; TRBD2 might be the D (5 bases). The CDR3 totals 15 residues. The V and J ends lost 6 bases and 1 base respectively, with 14 bases between them. Germline CDR1 is KGHDR and CDR2 is SFDVKD. Here the CDR3 DNA reads TGTGCCACCAGTAGGACGTTAGCGCCCCAAGAGACCCAGTACTTC. As protein: CATSRTLAPQETQYF.

This clone was seen only once. The CDR3 bases are TGTGCCAGCAGCGTAGGAACTAGCGGGTTGGGTACAGATACGCAGTATTTT. This sequence encodes CASSVGTSGLGTDTQYF. The chain carries TRBV9 and TRBJ2-3; TRBD2 agrees at 9 bases. Trimming cost V 0 bases and J 3 bases; bases outside gene matches: 8. Per the germline V gene, CDR1 is SGDLS and CDR2 is YYNGEE. The CDR3 contains 17 residues.

This rearrangement joins TRBV6-4 to TRBJ2-1, with 8 positions matching TRBD2. This CDR3 comprises 15 residues. V lost 6 bases, J lost 5 bases, and 9 bases stayed unmatched. Germline V CDR1 and CDR2: MRHNA, SNTAGT. The CDR3 region has the DNA TGTGCCAGCAGCAGGTTAGCGGGATCCGACAATGAGCAGTTCTTC. Amino acids: CASSRLAGSDNEQFF.

V usage is TRBV7-3 and J usage is TRBJ2-2, with 7 bases matching TRBD2. The ends lost 0 bases at V and 3 bases at J; junction bases unmatched: 7. This CDR3 spans 17 amino acids. The germline V gene has CDR1 SGHTA and CDR2 FQGTGA. The CDR3 loop reads CASSLTLASGDTGELFF. CDR3 sequence (DNA): TGTGCCAGCAGCTTAACGCTGGCTAGCGGAGACACCGGGGAGCTGTTTTTT.

This clone was seen a handful of times. The rearrangement joins TRBV7-8 to TRBJ1-5; perhaps TRBD1 as D (5 bases). Trimming removed 2 bases from V and 7 bases from J, with 6 bases in between. This CDR3 spans 12 amino acids. In germline, CDR1 is SGHVS, CDR2 FQNEAQ. CDR3 region: CASSLYRQPQHF. The CDR3, as DNA: TGTGCCAGCAGCTTATACAGGCAGCCCCAGCATTTT.

The rearrangement links TRBV3-1 (or the pseudogene TRBV3-2) to TRBJ1-5; no reliable D call. The V and J ends lost 4 bases and 1 base respectively, with 11 bases between them. The CDR3 spans 15 residues. Germline CDR1 and CDR2: LGHDT and YNNKEL (reference sequence). CDR3 region: CASSPGIGSNQPQHF. In nucleotides, the CDR3 is TGTGCCAGCAGCCCCGGGATTGGAAGCAATCAGCCCCAGCATTTT.

The chain carries TRBV12-1 and TRBJ2-2; the D call TRBD2 from the table was never checked on the DNA. TRBV12-1 counts as a pseudogene. CDR3 length equals 15 residues. Here the CDR3 DNA reads TGTGCCAGCAGCTCCCCGGGACTAGCGACCGGGGAGCTGTTTTTT. Amino acid sequence: CASSSPGLATGELFF.

A single count supports this clone. The V and J genes are TRBV7-3 and TRBJ2-5; 9 bases agree with TRBD2. J gave up 1 base and V 1 base, and 1 base lay outside the gene matches. Germline assignment: CDR1 SGHTA and CDR2 FQGTGA. This CDR3 has 15 residues. This CDR3 is CASSLRGLAQETQYF. The DNA of the CDR3 is TGTGCCAGCAGCTTAAGGGGACTAGCCCAAGAGACCCAGTACTTC.

The V and J genes are TRBV6-5 and TRBJ2-7; maybe TRBD1 (7 bases). Trimming cost V 8 bases and J 3 bases, with 14 bases left between them. Germline V gene data show CDR1 as MNHEY and CDR2 as SVGAGI. This CDR3 is built from 13 residues. This chain's CDR3 is CASWRGPGYEQYF. The CDR3 DNA reads TGTGCCAGCTGGAGGGGGCCGGGCTACGAGCAGTACTTC.

The J gene is TRBJ1-5, the V gene TRBV6-5, with D possibly matching TRBD1 (6 bases). V was trimmed by 6 bases and J by 0 bases, leaving 12 bases between them. Germline loops: CDR1 MNHEY, CDR2 SVGAGI. The CDR3 consists of 15 residues. CDR3 region: CASRRGSYSNQPQHF. The CDR3 region has the DNA TGTGCCAGCAGGAGGGGGAGCTATAGCAATCAGCCCCAGCATTTT.

The chain joins TRBV11-3 to TRBJ2-7, with a tentative D call TRBD2 (5 bases). Germline-derived CDR1 and CDR2 are SGHNT and YENEEA. V lost 2 bases and J lost 0, with 8 bases in between. The CDR3 has 14 amino acids. The CDR3 protein is CASSLSGSSYEQYF. The CDR3 coding sequence is TGTGCCAGCAGCTTATCGGGGAGCTCCTACGAGCAGTACTTC. The full variable domain, rest sourced from reference TRBV11-3 and TRBJ2-7, is EAGVVQSPRYKIIEKKQPVAFWCNPISGHNTLYWYLQNLGQGPELLIRYENEEAVDDSQLPKDRFSAERLKGVDSTLKIQPAELGDSAVYLCASSLSGSSYEQYFGPGTRLTVT.

The chain has TRBV30 and TRBJ1-4, with TRBD1 as a possible D gene (6 bases). Germline-derived CDR1 and CDR2 are GTSNPN and SVGIG (reference sequence). The CDR3 is 14 amino acids. The V and J ends lost 2 bases and 5 bases respectively, with 12 bases between them. This CDR3 is CAWSFGQRNEKLFF. DNA of the CDR3: TGTGCCTGGAGTTTCGGACAGAGGAATGAAAAACTGTTTTTT.